The present T cell receptor (beta chain) was sequenced within a study of Ad26.COV2.S vaccination and SARS-CoV-2 variants. Data came from immunoSEQ multiplex PCR; TCRdb stores just in-frame clones and leaves some out. The sample lists roughly 100,000 clones; around 80% were seen once. Findings of the study overall: Total responses of T cells may have been underestimated by the analyses of TCR breadth and depth. Measurement of non-spike TCR breadth gave similar results in vaccine and placebo recipients.

As to this clone: Its antigen is currently unknown.

Looked up from germline, CDR1 is MRHNA and CDR2 is SNTAGT. The CDR3 length is 15 residues. Trimming left V 2 bases short and J 6 bases short, with 14 bases between. The chain couples TRBV6-4 to TRBJ2-1; D is unclear. The receptor was isolated from a human donor who had recovered from COVID-19. The source material was peripheral blood, sampled after recovery from COVID-19. The CDR3 region is CASSDEEKGTNEQFF. The CDR3 DNA reads as TGTGCCAGCAGTGACGAGGAGAAGGGAACCAATGAGCAGTTCTTC.